This TCR beta chain was retrieved from a study of PD-1 blockade in classical Hodgkin lymphoma. With regard to this clone: Its antigen remains unknown.

Assay: immunoSEQ multiplex PCR; the TCRdb copy retains only in-frame clones and omits some. The sample yields around 50,000 clones, nearly 90% seen once. The time point denotes: cycle 4 day 1 (C4D1), after more than 5 weeks of nivolumab. Relapse after autologous stem cell transplantation occurred in every patient, and brentuximab vedotin exposure varied. General study findings and limits: Why repertoires differed is undefined; disease activity or prior therapy possibly contributed.

The sequences come from peripheral blood mononuclear cells (PBMCs), collected before the fourth cycle of nivolumab. This receptor was taken from a human donor with classical Hodgkin lymphoma.

The CDR3 nucleotides are TGTGCCAGCAGTTACCCGGGACAGACTATTAATGAGGAGCTGTTTTTT. It specifies CASSYPGQTINEELFF. The chain carries TRBV6-6 and TRBJ2-2, with 7 positions matching TRBD1. The CDR3 sequence is 16 residues long. Trimming removed 2 bases from V and 10 bases from J; junction bases left unmatched: 13. Germline V gives CDR1 MNHNY, CDR2 SVGAGI (reference sequence).